The rows below give T cell receptor beta chains drawn from one sample of a study of blood T cell repertoires in COVID-19. Produced via immunoSEQ multiplex PCR; TCRdb's table is partial and in-frame only. The repertoire holds 300,000 to 500,000 clones, with approximately 87% as singletons. The sequenced sample consisted of PBMCs or T cells enriched from blood (not recorded which). The receptors were gathered from a woman under 40 with acute COVID-19. CDR3s include the opening cysteine and the closing phenylalanine or tryptophan.

V gene	J gene	CDR3 protein
TRBV10-3	TRBJ2-7	CAIRLDSLYEQYF
TRBV7-8	TRBJ1-1	CASSRRGDNTEAFF
TRBV5-6	TRBJ1-5	CASSFLAGFDQPQHF
TRBV7-2	TRBJ2-2	CASSLETVVFF
TRBV7-6	TRBJ2-1	CASSPQTGAPNEQFF
TRBV5-5	TRBJ1-1	CASSLAGQLALNTEAFF
TRBV7-9	TRBJ1-1	CASSLGDTRNTEAFF
TRBV29-1	TRBJ1-2	CSVWGQGDGYTF
TRBV19	TRBJ1-5	CASSTNRVRNQPQHF
TRBV5-6	TRBJ1-2	CASSRGQGFNYGYTF
TRBV10-2	TRBJ1-4	CASRGGPTNEKLFF
TRBV5-5	TRBJ1-6	CASSTGGDSYNSPLHF
TRBV7-2	TRBJ1-4	CASSRRQGIEKLFF
TRBV2	TRBJ2-5	CASSLGWETQYF
TRBV6-5	TRBJ1-4	CASSYLGSDEKLFF
TRBV7-2	TRBJ1-5	CASSVDRDNQPQHF
TRBV7-9	TRBJ1-2	CASSSRGRDGYTF
TRBV5-1	TRBJ1-2	CASSFGQGAGYTF
TRBV4-1	TRBJ1-2	CASSSRDSYGYTF
TRBV10-2	TRBJ1-5	CASQGGNQPQHF
TRBV24-1	TRBJ1-2	CATSRGGSNYGYTF
TRBV19	TRBJ2-6	CASEPGQGLAGANVLTF
TRBV4-2	TRBJ1-2	CASSQLQDNYGYTF
TRBV18	TRBJ1-2	CASSPDRNYGYTF
TRBV10-3	TRBJ1-6	CAISETGQNSPLHF
TRBV5-1	TRBJ2-7	CASSLWNTETYEQYF
TRBV27	TRBJ2-1	CASSHGTRGLPYNEQFF
TRBV7-9	TRBJ1-6	CASSFQGRVSPLHF
TRBV6-2/TRBV6-3	TRBJ1-1	CASSYSPRFYTLETEAFF
TRBV5-1	TRBJ2-7	CASSLMGRIYEQYF
TRBV27	TRBJ1-5	CASSFTRGSQPQHF
TRBV18	TRBJ2-3	CASSPTRQGGTDTQYF
TRBV30	TRBJ2-7	CAWTGGEYEQYF
TRBV7-3	TRBJ2-3	CASSSHPLLAGGITDTQYF
TRBV10-3	TRBJ2-1	CAISDPGQGPYNEQFF
TRBV6-5	TRBJ1-2	CASSLGTGAVTF
TRBV27	TRBJ2-5	CAAARVWGETQYF
TRBV30	TRBJ1-2	CAWREAAYGYTF
TRBV5-1	TRBJ1-5	CASSLGDESSNQPQHF
TRBV7-9	TRBJ1-5	CASSSDGTGGNQPQHF